The rows below give T cell receptor beta chains drawn from one sample of a study of blood T cell repertoires in COVID-19. Assay: immunoSEQ multiplex PCR; the TCRdb copy retains only in-frame clones and omits some. The repertoire holds about 120,000 clones, with over 75% as singletons. The sequenced material came from peripheral blood. All receptors derive from a man aged 50 to 60 with acute or convalescent COVID-19. Each CDR3 is given without its conserved first and last residue.

TRBJ2-7 TRBV2 ASRGTRGNEQY
TRBJ1-5 TRBV9 ASSVGTENQPQH
TRBJ2-2 TRBV5-1 ASSQREAYNRTGELF
TRBJ1-2 TRBV24-1 ATSGGSPPYGYT
TRBJ2-4 TRBV6-5 ASLAGRKY
TRBJ2-6 TRBV27 ASRRTGAVSGANVLT
TRBJ2-1 TRBV30 AWSPSRGSYNEQF
TRBJ1-4 TRBV19 ASTDRGGRRVLF
TRBJ2-3 TRBV15 ATSRGSAPSTDTQY
TRBJ2-7 TRBV3-1/TRBV3-2 ASSPRTETGAYEQY
TRBJ2-3 TRBV7-9 ASSYGQGTGDTQY
TRBJ2-5 TRBV7-9 ASSLAGQRYQETQY
TRBJ2-1 TRBV2 ASSMRGRGLYNEQF
TRBJ1-1 TRBV27 ASSLQGAPNTEAF
TRBJ1-4 TRBV9 ASNPRGDEKLF
TRBJ1-2 TRBV7-9 ASNGQGAYGYT
TRBJ2-7 TRBV9 ASSVDPGTGKYEQY
TRBJ1-6 TRBV5-6 ASSLGQQSPLH
TRBJ2-5 TRBV12-3/TRBV12-4 ASRTSGSETQY
TRBJ2-3 TRBV29-1 SVVTSGSRIDTQY
TRBJ1-1 TRBV30 AWRWAGGGTEAF
TRBJ1-5 TRBV27 ASSSARGLDQPQH
TRBJ2-2 TRBV10-1 ASSEVRAGIANTGELF
TRBJ1-2 TRBV4-2 ASSQATGQVGYGYT
TRBJ1-3 TRBV5-1 ASSQQGPGNTIY
TRBJ2-6 TRBV19 ASSTGQAHSGANVLT
TRBJ2-7 TRBV20-1 SASRGQFYEQY
TRBJ2-7 TRBV2 ASRSDRDYEQY
TRBJ2-7 TRBV25-1 ASSEESPGQGSYEQY
TRBJ1-2 TRBV11-1 ASSPNYGVNYGYT
TRBJ2-1 TRBV7-5 VRSSTGETYNEQF
TRBJ2-5 TRBV5-6 ASSFGRARETQY
TRBJ1-2 TRBV2 ASSEERGGGYGYT
TRBJ2-3 TRBV27 ASSLFLASSTDTQY
TRBJ1-1 TRBV5-1 ASSLVGTGGTEAF
TRBJ1-5 TRBV2 ASRPGQSSNQPQH
TRBJ1-2 TRBV6-5 ASSPVSGEGYGYT
TRBJ2-7 TRBV4-1 ASSQGLAGGKYEQY
TRBJ2-1 TRBV5-1 ASSQWTGTSYNEQF
TRBJ2-5 TRBV3-1/TRBV3-2 ASSPGTSGRQYQETQY
TRBJ1-5 TRBV30 AWSVSGLGQPQH
TRBJ2-1 TRBV19 ASSIGTNSYNEQF
TRBJ2-5 TRBV18 ASSPRGRAMEETQY
TRBJ1-6 TRBV7-8 ASSPERSPLH
TRBJ1-6 TRBV27 ASSFLLGQGISPLH
TRBJ2-7 TRBV9 ASSVGQGAYEQY
TRBJ2-1 TRBV29-1 SVDRGRSYNEQF
TRBJ2-2 TRBV11-2 ASSFGTGDPGELF